These 32 T cell receptor beta chains came from one sample sequenced in a study of cytomegalovirus exposure and HLA in healthy donors. In the PCR, 60 Vbeta and 13 Jbeta primers were used. Profiling relied on immunoSEQ multiplex PCR, and the TCRdb table lists in-frame clones only, not all of them. The table lists 89,000 or so clones, about 80% of them singletons. Sequences were obtained from PBMCs. Receptor source: a young man in good health and CMV-seropositive.

J is TRBJ2-4 and V is TRBV14; D is perhaps TRBD1 (5 bases). Germline V gene data show CDR1 as SGHDN and CDR2 as FVKESK. The germline V and J ends were trimmed by 0 bases and 14 bases, with 14 bases remaining between them. The length of the CDR3 is 13 residues. The CDR3 sequence: CASSQDWARVEYF. The CDR3 DNA sequence: TGTGCCAGCAGCCAAGATTGGGCCAGGGTAGAGTACTTC.

The gene calls are TRBV5-6 and TRBJ2-2, with D unresolved. V lost 1 base to trimming and J lost 1 base, with 5 bases between them. Germline V lookup: CDR1 SGHDT, CDR2 YYEEEE. The CDR3 contains 14 residues. The CDR3 DNA reads as TGTGCCAGCAGCTTGACGGTGAACACCGGGGAGCTGTTTTTT. This encodes CASSLTVNTGELFF.

The rearrangement joins TRBV10-1 to TRBJ1-6, with D unresolved. This CDR3 contains 14 residues. V gave up 3 bases and J gave up 4 bases, with 7 bases separating them. The germline gives CDR1 WNHNN, CDR2 SYGVQD (reference sequence). CDR3 in amino acids: CASSDTAYNSPLHF. The CDR3 coding sequence is TGCGCCAGCAGTGATACAGCATATAATTCACCCCTCCACTTT.

V usage is TRBV5-1 and J usage is TRBJ2-7; tentative D call: TRBD2 (7 bases). Trimming stripped 1 base from V and 7 bases from J, with 12 bases between. The CDR3 covers 13 residues. Germline CDR1 SGHRS, CDR2 YFSETQ. In DNA form, the CDR3 reads TGCGCCAGCAGCTTGTTGGGGGGGCGTGAGCAGTACTTC. It yields the protein CASSLLGGREQYF.

This clone was observed a handful of times. The rearrangement uses TRBV6-5 and TRBJ2-7; TRBD1 matches 10 bases. The CDR3 consists of 15 residues. Germline V gene sequence: CDR1 MNHEY, CDR2 SVGAGI. Trimming removed 3 bases from V and 2 bases from J; junction bases left unmatched: 4. DNA for the CDR3: TGTGCCAGCAGTTATCGGGGACAGGGGACCTACGAGCAGTACTTC. Translated: CASSYRGQGTYEQYF.

The V gene is TRBV2, the J gene TRBJ2-3; D perhaps matches TRBD1 (6 bases). Between the trimmed V and J ends, which lost 1 base and 10 bases, there was a span of 15 bases. CDR1 and CDR2 from the germline V gene are SNHLY and FYNNEI. The CDR3 runs 14 residues. The CDR3 is CASSEEQGWYAQYF. CDR3 coding DNA: TGTGCCAGCAGTGAAGAACAGGGATGGTATGCGCAGTATTTT.

The chain recombines TRBV7-9 with TRBJ2-5, with TRBD1 identical over 7 bases. Germline CDR1 reads SEHNR; CDR2 reads FQNEAQ (reference sequence). The CDR3 is 15 amino acids. V trimming: 1 base; J trimming: 3 bases; junction bases outside the gene matches: 5. The CDR3 coding sequence is TGTGCCAGCAGCTTAGTCGCAGGGGGTAAAGAGACCCAGTACTTC. This encodes CASSLVAGGKETQYF.

This chain joins TRBV5-1 and TRBJ1-2; D perhaps matches TRBD1 (6 bases). The CDR3 has 13 amino acids. Germline CDR1 SGHRS, CDR2 YFSETQ. Trimming left V 2 bases short and J 4 bases short, with 9 bases between. The CDR3 nucleotides read TGCGCCAGCAGCTTACAGGGATCCTATGGCTACACCTTC. Translation: CASSLQGSYGYTF.

The V and J genes are TRBV6-1 and TRBJ2-7; weak D call: TRBD2 (6 bases). Germline V gene data show CDR1 as MNHNS and CDR2 as SASEGT. The V end lost 7 bases, the J end lost 2 bases, and 15 bases lay between the germline ends. The CDR3 contains 14 residues. The CDR3 nucleotides are TGTGCCAGCACCCCACAAAGGGAGGCCTACGAGCAGTACTTC. Encoded protein: CASTPQREAYEQYF.

This sequence joins TRBV19 and TRBJ1-5, with 8 positions matching TRBD1. This CDR3 is 20 amino acids long. Germline trimming cut 1 base from V and 0 bases from J; bases unmatched to any gene: 14. Germline V gene sequence: CDR1 LNHDA, CDR2 SQIVND (reference sequence). CDR3 DNA: TGTGCCAGTAGTATAGTTAGGGGCAGGGGGCCATCCCATAGCAATCAGCCCCAGCATTTT. Encoded protein: CASSIVRGRGPSHSNQPQHF.

The V and J genes are TRBV5-6 and TRBJ2-7, with D maybe TRBD2 (5 bases). V was pared by 4 bases and J by 2 bases, with 19 bases between. CDR1 is SGHDT and CDR2 is YYEEEE in the germline V gene. This CDR3 has 16 residues. The CDR3 DNA reads TGTGCCAGCAGCCCCTCCTCGGGGTTATCGGCCTACGAGCAGTACTTC. Translating it yields CASSPSSGLSAYEQYF.

CDR3 sequence: CASSESGDRVENGYTF. CDR3 nucleotide sequence: TGTGCCAGCAGTGAATCGGGGGACAGGGTTGAGAATGGCTACACCTTC. The chain is built from TRBV2 and TRBJ1-2; 9 nucleotides match TRBD1. Trimming cost V 2 bases and J 6 bases; bases outside gene matches: 10. The CDR3 consists of 16 residues. The germline V gene has CDR1 SNHLY and CDR2 FYNNEI.

This clone was observed a handful of times. This chain joins TRBV29-1 and TRBJ1-2; D remains unclear. With 5 bases removed from V and 5 bases from J, the gap between germline ends came to 12 bases. The CDR3 totals 12 residues. Germline lookup yields CDR1 SQVTM and CDR2 ANQGSEA. Written as DNA, the CDR3 is TGCAGCGTTCTTGGGCTAACTTATGGCTACACCTTC. It is translated as CSVLGLTYGYTF.

The CDR3 nucleotides are TGTGCCAGCAGTCGGGAGGTAGAAAAACTGTTTTTT. Translating gives CASSREVEKLFF. This chain connects TRBV7-9 to TRBJ1-4; D not certain. The CDR3 consists of 12 residues. The germline gives CDR1 SEHNR, CDR2 FQNEAQ (reference sequence). V lost 6 bases and J 8 bases, leaving 10 bases between the germline ends.

The V and J genes are TRBV19 and TRBJ2-7; D is perhaps TRBD1 (6 bases). The CDR3 runs 14 residues. The germline CDR1 and CDR2 sequences are LNHDA and SQIVND (reference sequence). Deletions cut 3 bases from V and 1 base from J, with 10 bases between. The CDR3 DNA reads TGTGCCAGTAGTATGGGAACAGGGTCCTACGAGCAGTACTTC. Translation: CASSMGTGSYEQYF.

A single count supports this clone. This sequence joins TRBV19 and TRBJ1-3; 7 bases map to TRBD1. V lost 5 bases, J lost 1 base, and 5 bases stayed unmatched. This CDR3 spans 15 amino acids. In germline, CDR1 is LNHDA, CDR2 SQIVND (reference sequence). The DNA for the CDR3 is TGTGCCAGTAGTCCGGGGACAGTTTCTGGAAACACCATATATTTT. Amino acid sequence: CASSPGTVSGNTIYF.

In its sample, this clone was seen a few times. The gene calls are TRBV28 and TRBJ2-2, with 8 bases matching TRBD2. With V trimmed by 6 bases and J by 3 bases, 6 bases remained unmatched. The length of the CDR3 is 15 residues. Looked up from germline, CDR1 is MDHEN and CDR2 is SYDVKM. CDR3 residues: CASRGRGAYTGELFF. The DNA of the CDR3 is TGTGCCAGCAGGGGGCGGGGGGCGTACACCGGGGAGCTGTTTTTT.

This chain links TRBV28 with TRBJ1-1; no definite D call. The V end lost 5 bases, the J end lost 2 bases, and 9 bases lay between the germline ends. Germline V gene sequence: CDR1 MDHEN, CDR2 SYDVKM. The CDR3 has 13 amino acids. As DNA, the CDR3 is TGTGCCAGCAGTCTACCGTCCAACACTGAAGCTTTCTTT. Translating gives CASSLPSNTEAFF.

V and J are TRBV11-1 and TRBJ2-5; D possibly corresponds to TRBD2 (6 bases). Trimming left V 3 bases short and J 5 bases short, with 13 bases between. Germline CDR1 and CDR2: SGHAT and FQDESV (reference sequence). This CDR3 has 14 residues. The CDR3 nucleotides read TGTGCCAGCAGCTTGGGCGGGGTTAGGGAGACCCAGTACTTC. Its protein is CASSLGGVRETQYF.

The chain employs TRBV15 and TRBJ2-5; D ambiguous. CDR1 is LNHNV, CDR2 YYDKDF, per germline (reference sequence). V lost 4 bases, J lost 2 bases, and 11 bases lay in between. The CDR3 consists of 14 residues. The CDR3 nucleotides read TGTGCCACCAGCAAAATTGGCGGTCAAGAGACCCAGTACTTC. Encoded protein: CATSKIGGQETQYF.

The chain recombines TRBV5-1 with TRBJ1-2; tentatively, D is TRBD1 (6 bases). The CDR3 runs to 16 residues. Per germline, CDR1 SGHRS and CDR2 YFSETQ. Trimming stripped 4 bases from V and 0 bases from J, with 16 bases between. The CDR3 DNA sequence: TGCGCCAGCAGCCCGGACAGAAGAGGGTCTAACTATGGCTACACCTTC. Protein sequence: CASSPDRRGSNYGYTF.

This clone was counted a few times. The chain links TRBV28 to TRBJ1-1, with a weak D call TRBD1 (5 bases). The germline gives CDR1 MDHEN, CDR2 SYDVKM. V was pared by 9 bases and J by 1 base, with 15 bases between. CDR3 length: 14 amino acids. The CDR3 bases are TGTGCCAGTCGTGGCGGGACTTCGAACACTGAAGCTTTCTTT. Protein sequence: CASRGGTSNTEAFF.

The chain combines TRBV18 with TRBJ1-3, with a possible D match to TRBD1 (6 bases). The CDR3 extends over 13 amino acids. With 6 bases removed from V and 1 base from J, the gap between germline ends came to 7 bases. Germline CDR1 KGHSH, CDR2 LQKENI. The CDR3: CASSDSSGNTIYF. Written as DNA, the CDR3 is TGTGCCAGCTCGGACAGTTCTGGAAACACCATATATTTT.

This clone was found once. DNA of the CDR3: TGTGCCAGCAGTGACGGGACAAGAAGATACGAGCAGTACTTC. Its protein is CASSDGTRRYEQYF. This chain joins TRBV2 and TRBJ2-7, with D perhaps TRBD1 (6 bases). CDR1 SNHLY and CDR2 FYNNEI come from the germline V gene. The CDR3 is 14 amino acids. Deletions cut 3 bases from V and 4 bases from J, with 13 bases between.

The rearrangement joins TRBV5-4 to TRBJ2-1; 7 bases align to TRBD2. The CDR3 loop spans 15 amino acids. The germline CDR1 and CDR2 sequences are SGHNT and YYREEE (reference sequence). V dropped 0 bases and J dropped 4; count of bases not matched to a gene: 4. Written as DNA, the CDR3 is TGTGCCAGCAGCTTGGGAGCGGGGCGGTACAATGAGCAGTTCTTC. This codes for CASSLGAGRYNEQFF.

The chain carries TRBV30 and TRBJ1-1; possibly TRBD1 for D (6 bases). The germline CDR1 and CDR2 sequences are GTSNPN and SVGIG (reference sequence). The CDR3 consists of 14 residues. Trimming took off 1 base at V and 1 base at J, with 10 bases between the two ends. CDR3 residues: CAWSGMTGNTEAFF. DNA for the CDR3: TGTGCCTGGAGTGGGATGACAGGGAACACTGAAGCTTTCTTT.

This chain joins TRBV4-2 and TRBJ2-2, with a weak D call TRBD1 (6 bases). CDR3 length: 16 residues. Germline lookup yields CDR1 LGHNA and CDR2 YNFKEQ. V was cut by 0 bases and J by 0 bases, with 8 bases left in between. The CDR3 protein is CASSQEAGANTGELFF. Written as DNA, the CDR3 is TGTGCCAGCAGCCAAGAGGCAGGGGCGAACACCGGGGAGCTGTTTTTT.

This clone showed up just a few times. This sequence joins TRBV5-1 and TRBJ1-2; no clear D gene. Trimming stripped 2 bases from V and 2 bases from J, with 25 bases between. This CDR3 is built from 19 residues. Germline CDR1 reads SGHRS; CDR2 reads YFSETQ. This CDR3 is CASSLINSPWGGLNYGYTF. For the CDR3, the DNA is TGCGCCAGCAGCTTAATTAATTCTCCTTGGGGAGGATTGAACTATGGCTACACCTTC. Together with reference TRBV5-1 and TRBJ1-2, the CDR3 gives the full variable domain: KAGVTQTPRYLIKTRGQQVTLSCSPISGHRSVSWYQQTPGQGLQFLFEYFSETQRNKGNFPGRFSGRQFSNSRSEMNVSTLELGDSALYLCASSLINSPWGGLNYGYTFGSGTRLTVV.

The rearrangement links TRBV7-3 to TRBJ2-7, with TRBD1 identical over 7 bases. V lost 5 bases to trimming and J lost 6 bases; unmatched junction nucleotides: 7. The CDR3 totals 13 residues. Germline-derived CDR1 and CDR2 are SGHTA and FQGTGA. The CDR3 DNA sequence: TGTGCCAGCAGCGCAGACAGGGCTGGCGAGCAGTACTTC. This codes for CASSADRAGEQYF.

V and J are TRBV9 and TRBJ1-2, with D perhaps matching TRBD1 (5 bases). The CDR3 runs to 13 residues. Germline assignment: CDR1 SGDLS and CDR2 YYNGEE. The V end was cut by 0 bases, the J end by 5 bases, with 8 bases between. The CDR3 bases are TGTGCCAGCAGCGTAGGACAGCTTTATGGCTACACCTTC. Its protein product is CASSVGQLYGYTF.

The CDR3 nucleotides read TGTGCCAGTAGCAGGGACAGGGCGAACACTGAAGCTTTCTTT. Protein sequence: CASSRDRANTEAFF. The J gene is TRBJ1-1, the V gene TRBV19; 9 bases map to TRBD1. The CDR3 length is 14 residues. V lost 6 bases, J lost 1 base, and 3 bases stayed unmatched. Germline assignment: CDR1 LNHDA and CDR2 SQIVND (reference sequence). The full variable domain, in which reference TRBV19 and TRBJ1-1 provide the parts outside the CDR3, is DGGITQSPKYLFRKEGQNVTLSCEQNLNHDAMYWYRQDPGQGLRLIYYSQIVNDFQKGDIAEGYSVSREKKESFPLTVTSAQKNPTAFYLCASSRDRANTEAFFGQGTRLTVV.

The chain employs TRBV5-6 and TRBJ2-1; TRBD1 aligns across 8 bases. The CDR3 is 16 residues long. Germline-derived CDR1 and CDR2 are SGHDT and YYEEEE. V lost 4 bases to trimming and J lost 3 bases; unmatched junction nucleotides: 9. This CDR3 reads CASSIMTGEIYNEQFF. The DNA of the CDR3 is TGTGCCAGCAGCATCATGACAGGGGAAATCTACAATGAGCAGTTCTTC.